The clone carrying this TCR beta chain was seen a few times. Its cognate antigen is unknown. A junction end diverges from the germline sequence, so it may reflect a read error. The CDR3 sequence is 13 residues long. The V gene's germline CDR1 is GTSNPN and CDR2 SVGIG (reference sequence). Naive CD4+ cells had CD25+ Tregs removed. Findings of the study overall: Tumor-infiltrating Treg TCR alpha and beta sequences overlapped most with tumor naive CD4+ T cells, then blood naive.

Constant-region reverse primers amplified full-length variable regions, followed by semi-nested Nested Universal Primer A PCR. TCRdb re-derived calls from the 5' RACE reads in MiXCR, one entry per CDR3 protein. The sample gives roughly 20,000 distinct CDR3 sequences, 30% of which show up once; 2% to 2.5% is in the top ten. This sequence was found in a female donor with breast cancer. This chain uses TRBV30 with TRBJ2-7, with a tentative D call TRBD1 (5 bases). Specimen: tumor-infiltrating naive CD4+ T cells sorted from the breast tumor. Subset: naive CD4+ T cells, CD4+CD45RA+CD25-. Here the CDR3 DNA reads TGTGCCTGGAGTGTAGGCAGGGCCTACGAGCAGCACTTC. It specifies CAWSVGRAYEQHF.